This T cell receptor (beta chain) was recovered during a study of blood T cell repertoires in COVID-19. The length of the CDR3 is 12 residues. The ends lost 4 bases at V and 8 bases at J; junction bases unmatched: 5. The germline CDR1 and CDR2 sequences are SGHRS and YFSETQ. During the 2 weeks before they entered the study, exposed participants had met someone with a PCR-confirmed or clinician-diagnosed COVID-19 case. Data came from immunoSEQ multiplex PCR; TCRdb stores just in-frame clones and leaves some out. Found here are 250,000 to 400,000 clones, 85% of them singletons; the top ten hold under 2%.

This chain links TRBV5-1 with TRBJ1-2; 7 bases are shared with TRBD1. This TCR came from a woman in her twenties or thirties who had been exposed to COVID-19. Sequencing was performed on PBMCs or T cells enriched from blood (not recorded which). Here the CDR3 DNA reads TGCGCCAGCAGCCCCGGGACAGAGGGCTACACCTTC. It encodes CASSPGTEGYTF.